These 19 T cell receptor beta chains share one sample of origin, sequenced in a study of naive and memory T cell subsets. General study points: Possibly reflecting memory cells re-expressing CD45RA, a few larger clonotypes occurred in naive repertoires, especially CD8.

For these receptors, no antigen is known. The beta constant-region primer was an equimolar mix of two oligonucleotides covering TRBC1 and TRBC2. Nested alpha and beta constant-region primers with the SP2 primer drove four PCR rounds on ligated cDNA. TCRdb reanalysed the UMI-ligation and nested PCR reads using MiXCR and keeps one entry per CDR3 protein. The sample holds approximately 150,000 distinct CDR3 sequences, 22% seen once. The source material was naive CD4+ T cells from blood. The receptors shown here come from a human donor in good health.

This clonotype was observed at least ten times. The chain is built from TRBV28 and TRBJ2-3; no reliable D call. Germline CDR1 reads MDHEN; CDR2 reads SYDVKM. V was clipped by 6 bases and J by 0 bases, with 1 base between them. The CDR3 spans 11 residues. The CDR3 DNA reads TGTGCCAGCAGGAGCACAGATACGCAGTATTTT. As protein: CASRSTDTQYF.

This clonotype was seen a handful of times. The genes are TRBV15 and TRBJ2-7, with 10 bases identical to TRBD2. There are 18 residues in the CDR3. Trimming removed 1 base from V and 4 bases from J; junction bases left unmatched: 13. The germline V gene encodes CDR1 LNHNV and CDR2 YYDKDF (reference sequence). Here the CDR3 DNA reads TGTGCCACCAGCAGAGCAGGGGGGATTAGCGGGAGGAGATACGAGCAGTACTTC. It specifies CATSRAGGISGRRYEQYF.

This clonotype was observed a handful of times. The chain joins TRBV20-1 to TRBJ1-2; 8 nucleotides agree with TRBD1. Trimming removed 3 bases from V and 4 bases from J; junction bases left unmatched: 10. There are 15 residues in the CDR3. Germline CDR1 DFQATT, CDR2 SNEGSKA (reference sequence). The CDR3 DNA sequence: TGCAGTGCTAGGGACAGGGTTTCCTCCGTCTATGGCTACACCTTC. Its translation: CSARDRVSSVYGYTF.

The chain carries TRBV19 and TRBJ2-1; tentatively, D is TRBD2 (6 bases). Trimming removed 7 bases from V and 8 bases from J, with 18 bases in between. The CDR3 is made up of 14 amino acids. Germline values: CDR1 LNHDA, CDR2 SQIVND (reference sequence). This chain's CDR3 is CASKSGGAWDEQFF. The CDR3 region has the DNA TGTGCCAGTAAGAGCGGAGGGGCTTGGGATGAGCAGTTCTTC.

In its sample, this clonotype was seen a few times. This chain connects TRBV6-5 to TRBJ1-2; the match to TRBD1 covers 9 bases. The CDR3 covers 18 residues. The germline V gene encodes CDR1 MNHEY and CDR2 SVGAGI. The trim removed 5 bases at V and 5 bases at J, leaving 18 bases unmatched. The CDR3 protein is CASSQDRGIGGVTYGYTF. CDR3 DNA: TGTGCCAGCAGTCAGGACAGGGGAATAGGAGGGGTAACTTATGGCTACACCTTC.

This clonotype has ten or more counts. The V gene is TRBV10-3, the J gene TRBJ1-5, with unresolved D. The CDR3 is 14 residues long. The V gene's germline CDR1 is ENHRY and CDR2 SYGVKD. The ends were cut back, 0 bases at V and 4 bases at J, with 7 bases in the middle. The CDR3 bases are TGTGCCATCAGTGAGTCTCATGGGAATCAGCCCCAGCATTTT. Translated: CAISESHGNQPQHF.

This clonotype was counted many times. V is TRBV30 and J is TRBJ2-2, with 7 bases lining up with TRBD2. V dropped 5 bases and J dropped 4; count of bases not matched to a gene: 10. The CDR3 covers 15 residues. CDR1 is GTSNPN, CDR2 SVGIG, per germline (reference sequence). For the CDR3, the DNA is TGTGCCTGGGAGGGTGGCGCGGGAGCCACCGGGGAGCTGTTTTTT. Translating gives CAWEGGAGATGELFF.

This clonotype was counted at least ten times. The chain carries TRBV3-1 and TRBJ1-3; D not certain. Trimming pared 4 bases from V and 0 bases from J, leaving 7 bases between. Germline V lookup: CDR1 LGHDT, CDR2 YNNKEL (reference sequence). The CDR3 runs 14 residues. This chain's CDR3 is CASSLRSSGNTIYF. In DNA, the CDR3 is TGTGCCAGCAGCCTCAGAAGCTCTGGAAACACCATATATTTT.

The chain couples TRBV30 to TRBJ1-2; unclear D gene. V gave up 8 bases and J gave up 8 bases, with 15 bases separating them. This CDR3 region has 11 residues. Germline V lookup: CDR1 GTSNPN, CDR2 SVGIG (reference sequence). DNA of the CDR3: TGTGCCGTACCTTCAGGAAGGGGCTACACCTTC. It codes for CAVPSGRGYTF. The full variable domain, rest sourced from reference TRBV30 and TRBJ1-2, is SQTIHQWPATLVQPVGSPLSLECTVEGTSNPNLYWYRQAAGRGLQLLFYSVGIGQISSEVPQNLSASRPQDRQFILSSKKLLLSDSGFYLCAVPSGRGYTFGSGTRLTVV.

CDR3 region: CAIRGGETEAFF. The CDR3, as DNA: TGTGCCATCAGGGGTGGAGAGACTGAAGCTTTCTTT. The V and J genes are TRBV10-3 and TRBJ1-1; no reliable D call. Trimming removed 6 bases at V and 5 bases at J, with 10 bases between. CDR1 is ENHRY and CDR2 is SYGVKD in the germline V gene. The CDR3 has 12 amino acids.

The sample holds one count of this clonotype. This sequence joins TRBV7-9 and TRBJ2-1; 10 nucleotides match TRBD2. CDR1 is SEHNR, CDR2 FQNEAQ, per germline (reference sequence). There are 14 residues in the CDR3. V gave up 7 bases and J gave up 4 bases; unmatched junction bases: 4. The CDR3 DNA reads TGTGCCAGCACTAGCGGGAGTCAGTACAATGAGCAGTTCTTC. As protein: CASTSGSQYNEQFF.

This clonotype was found many times. V and J are TRBV6-5 and TRBJ2-2; unclear D gene. CDR3 length equals 13 residues. In germline, CDR1 is MNHEY, CDR2 SVGAGI. The V gene lost 6 bases and the J gene lost 5 bases, with 10 bases spanning the gap. Here the CDR3 DNA reads TGTGCCAGCAGGATATATAGAACCGGGGAGCTGTTTTTT. It codes for CASRIYRTGELFF.

V and J are TRBV28 and TRBJ2-7; D remains ambiguous. Trimming shortened V by 7 bases and J by 2 bases, and 18 bases separated the two germline ends. Germline V CDR1 and CDR2: MDHEN, SYDVKM. There are 15 residues in the CDR3. In nucleotides, the CDR3 is TGTGCCAGCAACCCCCAAGGGTCAAGAGCCTACGAGCAGTACTTC. This sequence encodes CASNPQGSRAYEQYF.

The chain uses TRBV6-1 and TRBJ2-1; 14 bases are a match to TRBD2. V trimming: 8 bases; J trimming: 9 bases; junction bases outside the gene matches: 6. The CDR3 loop spans 14 amino acids. Germline V gene lookup returns CDR1 MNHNS and CDR2 SASEGT. This CDR3 is CASSGLAGGSEQFF. CDR3 sequence (DNA): TGTGCCAGCTCCGGACTAGCGGGAGGATCTGAGCAGTTCTTC.

The V call is TRBV20-1, the J call TRBJ2-7; 10 positions match TRBD1. J was trimmed by 4 bases and V by 6 bases; bases with no gene match: 9. The germline V gene encodes CDR1 DFQATT and CDR2 SNEGSKA (reference sequence). The CDR3 consists of 14 residues. Here the CDR3 DNA reads TGCAGTGCCATTACACGACAGGGGGCGTACGAGCAGTACTTC. Translating it yields CSAITRQGAYEQYF.

The chain joins TRBV3-1 to TRBJ2-3, with D unclear. CDR3 size: 15 residues. V was trimmed by 8 bases and J by 3 bases, leaving 18 bases between them. CDR1 is LGHDT, CDR2 YNNKEL, per germline (reference sequence). Here the CDR3 DNA reads TGTGCCAGCCAAGAAAGAGGTGGAGAGACAGATACGCAGTATTTT. Its protein is CASQERGGETDTQYF.

Many counts were recorded for this clonotype. The chain recombines TRBV7-8 with TRBJ2-3; D possibly corresponds to TRBD2 (5 bases). The CDR3 loop spans 16 amino acids. V dropped 1 base and J dropped 0 bases, with 11 bases sitting between them. CDR1 SGHVS and CDR2 FQNEAQ come from the germline V gene. CDR3 residues: CASSLEDLSSTDTQYF. CDR3 DNA: TGTGCCAGCAGCTTAGAGGACTTATCTAGCACAGATACGCAGTATTTT.

The chain is built from TRBV20-1 and TRBJ2-1; D possibly matches TRBD1 or TRBD2 (5 bases each). The CDR3 sequence is 14 residues long. The germline V and J ends were trimmed by 3 bases and 6 bases, with 15 bases remaining between them. The V gene's germline CDR1 is DFQATT and CDR2 SNEGSKA (reference sequence). For the CDR3, the DNA is TGCAGTGCTAGGCCGGGACCCTGGGGCAATGAGCAGTTCTTC. Its translation: CSARPGPWGNEQFF.

This clonotype showed up many times. V usage is TRBV7-6 and J usage is TRBJ2-7, with D tentatively TRBD2 (6 bases). Germline CDR1 reads SGHVS; CDR2 reads FNYEAQ. The CDR3 is made up of 15 amino acids. V was clipped by 0 bases and J by 4 bases, with 13 bases between them. The CDR3: CASSLARGDTYEQYF. The CDR3 DNA reads TGTGCCAGCAGCTTAGCGCGGGGTGATACTTACGAGCAGTACTTC.